This is a list of T cell receptor beta chains from one sample in a study of blood T cell repertoires in COVID-19. Produced via immunoSEQ multiplex PCR; TCRdb's table is partial and in-frame only. The data contain some 130,000 clones, about 89% of them singletons. The sample taken for sequencing was peripheral blood. These TCRs come from a man aged 60 to 75 with COVID-19, enrolled during active disease. Each CDR3 is given without its conserved first and last residue.

j_gene,v_gene,len,CDR3aa
TRBJ2-1,TRBV6-2/TRBV6-3,14,ASSPQYRGQYNEQF
TRBJ1-1,TRBV5-1,13,ASSNRGTGGHEAF
TRBJ2-1,TRBV5-1,11,ASSMGQNNEQF
TRBJ1-2,TRBV4-3,13,ASSQDNRVNYGYT
TRBJ1-5,TRBV12-2,16,ASRLVPQGRTGNQPQH
TRBJ1-4,TRBV9,13,ASSVGTGWSEKLF
TRBJ1-5,TRBV5-5,13,ASSWTGNSNQPQH
TRBJ2-2,TRBV10-3,11,AITGGGPGELF
TRBJ1-1,TRBV24-1,11,ATSDFGGTEAF
TRBJ2-5,TRBV7-8,11,ASSSGQQETQY
TRBJ1-2,TRBV19,11,ASSAGQRHGYT
TRBJ1-2,TRBV3-1/TRBV3-2,11,ASSQVSGVGYT
TRBJ1-1,TRBV6-4,12,ASSPGPRVTEAF
TRBJ1-4,TRBV5-1,15,ASSLVRQGGYNEKLF
TRBJ1-2,TRBV7-8,12,ASTSGQGDYGYT
TRBJ2-5,TRBV7-9,11,ASRRGIQETQY
TRBJ1-3,TRBV5-4,13,ASSLGAGSGNTIY
TRBJ1-2,TRBV7-2,14,ASSLAFNPSVYGYT
TRBJ1-5,TRBV5-5,12,ASSLEVGAKPQH
TRBJ1-5,TRBV5-1,12,ASSSGQSNQPQH